A selection of T cell receptor beta chains follows, all from one sample in a study of regulatory T cells in long-lasting Graves disease. TCRdb re-called the multiplex PCR reads with MiXCR, one entry per CDR3 protein. The sample lists 400,000 to 500,000 distinct CDR3 sequences; 14% to 15% were seen once. These data were also reused for a study on T cells in Graves' hyperthyroidism and ophthalmopathy.

Sample: peripheral blood mononuclear cells (PBMCs), taken at new diagnosis, from a patient treated with antithyroid drugs. These receptors came from a woman in her thirties with Graves disease. CDR3s include the opening cysteine and the closing phenylalanine or tryptophan. A D gene is named only where the DNA matches it firmly. Expanded clones are given a class, and other clones once, few, many or no size at all.

j_call d_call clone_size v_call cdr3_length cdr3_aa cdr3_nt
TRBJ2-1 TRBD2 many TRBV2 14 CASSETGTSGDPRF TGTGCCAGCAGTGAAACCGGGACTAGCGGGGATCCGCGATTC
TRBJ2-3 . many TRBV12-3/TRBV12-4 14 CATSAEHTADTQYF TGTGCCACCTCAGCGGAACATACAGCAGATACGCAGTATTTT
TRBJ2-1 . many TRBV29-1 14 CSVPPVGGDNEQFF TGCAGCGTACCCCCGGTGGGGGGAGACAATGAGCAGTTCTTC
TRBJ2-3 . many TRBV6-1 12 CASSSGLDTQYF TGTGCCAGCAGCTCAGGGTTGGATACGCAGTATTTT
TRBJ2-1 . many TRBV27 15 CASSIKRTPGDEQFF TGTGCCAGCAGTATCAAAAGGACCCCTGGCGATGAGCAGTTCTTC
TRBJ1-1 . few TRBV2 11 CAKSVNTEAFF TGTGCCAAGTCCGTGAACACTGAAGCTTTCTTT
TRBJ2-3 TRBD1 . TRBV7-7 18 CASSPQFPGQGDTDAQYF TGTGCTAGCAGTCCTCAATTTCCGGGACAGGGAGACACAGATGCGCAGTATTTT
TRBJ2-7 TRBD2 . TRBV6-5 15 CASSLTGTSSNEQYF TGTGCCAGCAGTTTAACCGGGACTAGCTCTAACGAGCAGTACTTC
TRBJ1-1 TRBD1 many TRBV30 13 CAWDRGMNTEAFF TGTGCCTGGGACAGGGGTATGAACACTGAAGCTTTCTTT
TRBJ1-5 . many TRBV11-2 19 CASSLDMWGPGRSNQPQHF TGTGCCAGCAGCTTAGATATGTGGGGCCCCGGCCGCAGCAATCAGCCCCAGCATTTT
TRBJ2-7 . few TRBV6-2/TRBV6-3 15 CASIGSGYAIYEQYF TGTGCCAGCATTGGGAGCGGGTATGCCATCTACGAGCAGTACTTC
TRBJ2-2 . few TRBV3-1 14 CASHPGRITGELFF TGTGCCAGCCACCCGGGCCGGATCACGGGGGAGCTGTTTTTT
TRBJ2-7 TRBD2 many TRBV3-1 15 CASSQTGLAGGEQYF TGTGCCAGCAGCCAAACCGGACTAGCGGGAGGGGAGCAGTACTTC
TRBJ2-7 . few TRBV6-1 13 CASSGDGFYEQYF TGTGCCAGCAGCGGGGACGGGTTCTACGAGCAGTACTTC
TRBJ2-7 . many TRBV3-1 14 CASSPARPPYEQYF TGTGCCAGCAGCCCAGCCCGACCACCCTACGAGCAGTACTTC
TRBJ2-1 . few TRBV9 15 CASSLSGTTHNEQFF TGTGCCAGCAGCCTTAGCGGAACAACCCACAATGAGCAGTTCTTC
TRBJ1-2 . many TRBV20-1 14 CSAPPPGKVYGYTF TGCAGTGCCCCCCCGCCCGGGAAAGTATATGGCTACACCTTC
TRBJ2-7 . many TRBV2 16 CASSEAQALTSYEQYF TGTGCCAGCAGTGAAGCGCAAGCCCTTACCTCCTACGAGCAGTACTTC
TRBJ2-7 . many TRBV2 16 CASSESSGTQAYEQYF TGTGCCAGCAGTGAAAGCTCCGGGACTCAAGCCTACGAGCAGTACTTC
TRBJ1-3 . . TRBV9 14 CASSDRESGNTIYF TGTGCCAGCAGCGACAGGGAGTCTGGAAACACCATATATTTT
TRBJ2-7 . . TRBV5-1 13 CASRMGSPYEQYF TGCGCCAGCAGGATGGGCAGCCCCTACGAGCAGTACTTC
TRBJ2-3 TRBD2 many TRBV12-3/TRBV12-4 15 CASRVSGSSTDTQYF TGTGCCAGCAGAGTTAGCGGGAGCAGCACAGATACGCAGTATTTT
TRBJ1-3 TRBD1 many TRBV20-1 15 CSAKLAQGTGNTIYF TGCAGTGCTAAATTGGCACAGGGGACTGGAAACACCATATATTTT
TRBJ2-7 . . TRBV2 18 CASSEALLSGGLSYEQYF TGTGCCAGCAGTGAAGCGCTTCTATCGGGGGGCCTCTCCTACGAGCAGTACTTC
TRBJ2-5 . . TRBV6-1 12 CASRREQETQYF TGTGCCAGCAGGAGGGAACAAGAGACCCAGTACTTC
TRBJ1-1 . . TRBV11-2 13 CASTYRENTEAFF TGTGCCAGCACTTACAGGGAGAACACTGAAGCTTTCTTT
TRBJ1-6 . few TRBV7-9 15 CASSPADGVHSPLHF TGTGCCAGCAGCCCCGCCGATGGGGTCCATTCACCCCTCCACTTT
TRBJ1-3 . few TRBV3-1 17 CASSHAPTRLSGNTIYF TGTGCCAGCAGCCATGCTCCGACACGACTCTCTGGAAACACCATATATTTT
TRBJ1-1 . . TRBV6-5 12 CASSYRGGEAFF TGTGCCAGCAGTTACAGGGGGGGTGAAGCTTTCTTT
TRBJ2-1 . . TRBV2 13 CASSGNPNNEQFF TGTGCCAGCAGTGGTAATCCAAACAATGAGCAGTTCTTC
TRBJ2-4 . many TRBV11-2 14 CASSLGGNKNIQYF TGTGCCAGCAGCTTAGGGGGTAACAAAAACATTCAGTACTTC
TRBJ2-3 . many TRBV7-3 15 CASSLTGLYTDTQYF TGTGCCAGCAGCTTAACTGGTCTATACACAGATACGCAGTATTTT
TRBJ1-2 . few TRBV7-9 14 CASSLGTGGDGYTF TGTGCCAGCAGCCTTGGGACCGGGGGAGATGGCTACACCTTC
TRBJ1-1 . many TRBV5-1 17 CASSLTTQGRENTEAFF TGCGCCAGCAGCTTGACGACACAGGGTAGGGAGAACACTGAAGCTTTCTTT
TRBJ2-1 TRBD2 many TRBV11-1 17 CASSLDRAGGLDNEQFF TGTGCCAGCAGCTTAGATCGAGCGGGAGGTTTGGACAATGAGCAGTTCTTC
TRBJ2-5 . few TRBV20-1 12 CSERFSQETQYF TGCAGTGAGAGGTTCAGTCAAGAGACCCAGTACTTC